This T cell receptor (beta chain) was observed in a study of cytomegalovirus exposure and HLA in healthy donors (dated by TCRdb to about 2017). For context, the study as a whole: According to an earlier analysis of several hundred of the donors, 200 million or so T cells yielded 90 million to 130 million unique TCR beta sequences and more than 250 Gb of sequence data. Approximately 300 gigabases of sequencing data and approximately 85 million unique TCR sequences were included in an early release covering 550 to 800 HLA-typed donors. Among the roughly 380 genotyped donors, around 81% belonged to the genetic ancestry cluster associated with self-reported Caucasian donors. The study was designed to test whether signatures of past pathogen exposure could be identified by cataloging public T cell receptors. Using immunosequencing, the study profiled T cell repertoires from about 610 subjects and related those repertoires to cytomegalovirus serostatus. Besides the first cohort of around 670 subjects, a separate validation cohort made up of roughly 120 different subjects was used. To predict cytomegalovirus infection status, the study brought together high-throughput TCR immunosequencing, statistical association of individual TCRs with disease status, and machine learning. A later analysis re-analyzed previously published TCR beta repertoires from 666 donors and added high-resolution HLA genotyping to study TCR occurrence patterns. In the later analysis, no new phenotypic data were used to find candidate immune exposures; instead, reliance was placed on TCR beta sequences and their occurrence across donors. An earlier analysis of 587 of the donors applied high-throughput TCR beta sequencing to assess whether each TCR beta V gene segment acted as functional or pseudogenic. Alongside the repertoire data, information on donor age, sex, ethnicity and CMV serostatus was compiled. A later genetic analysis used genome-wide SNP genotypes for about 65% of the 666 donors, treating that subset as a discovery cohort. All discovery cohort repertoires had been generated on a single sequencing platform. Both class I and class II loci were covered by HLA typing, at four-digit resolution. The number of donors typed differed by locus, with 629-630 for A, B, C, DRB1 and DQB1, around 500 for DQA1, nearly 610 for DPA1, and approximately 470 for DPB1. Because of strong linkage in the cohort, roughly five DR-DQ haplotypes were treated as single units for association and clustering. Among 350 to 400 genotyped donors of the cohort, an average of roughly 240,000 unique TCR beta nucleotide sequences were sequenced per donor, roughly a sixth of them non-productive. General findings and caveats noted by the study authors: While some public TCRs were present in many individuals, most TCR sequences turned up only very rarely across donors. It was suggested by the authors that the approach could potentially be generalized to other disease states and immunological phenotypes. A later analysis found that most CMV-associated TCR beta chains appeared HLA-restricted, with HLA associations seemingly driven largely by CMV exposure. Roughly uniform sequencing depth across donors was assumed in presence/absence analyses, although this assumption may not hold. In a later analysis, TCR association rates were found to vary across HLA loci, with the most associated TCRs seen for DRB1 alleles and the fewest for HLA-C alleles. In this cohort, only TCR beta chains were sequenced, and detectable features were limited by the absence of alpha or paired-chain data. In a later genetic analysis, a missense DCLRE1C variant was associated with V-gene and J-gene trimming of TCR beta chains, and the association was replicated in an independent cohort. CMV serostatus was the only immune exposure information available for the cohort. A later analysis found that HLA-associated TCR beta chains were more clonally expanded and had lower generation probabilities than equally common non-associated chains. Cytomegalovirus status was reported to be diagnosed by the classifier with high specificity and sensitivity in both the original and validation cohorts. Some IMGT-functional V segments, including TRBV6-2 and TRBV6-3, could not be distinguished by the 87-base-pair reads and were therefore excluded. In a later analysis, 16,951 TCR beta sequences were associated with specific HLA alleles at a false discovery rate of 0.05. According to a later analysis, parvovirus B19, influenza, CMV and Epstein-Barr virus appeared linked to several top co-occurrence clusters. A further reported finding was that TCR beta sequences accurately predicted the HLA-A and HLA-B alleles for most subjects in the first cohort. The study listed 150 to 200 TCR beta chains as associated with cytomegalovirus. The sequencing pipeline was judged likely to have produced a cluster of highly shared sequence variants as a technical artifact. Because some donors lacked HLA typing at each locus, the association tests relied only on the typed subset. Because counts were too low, about 17 rarely observed V segments, including chromosome 9 orphons, were excluded from the earlier analysis of under 650 of the donors. In an earlier analysis of roughly 500 of the donors, most TCR beta V segments appeared in productive rearrangements about 87% or about 30% of the time, broadly matching IMGT annotations. Linkage disequilibrium might explain the correlated functional status among segregating V segments, but an unknown experimental factor could not be excluded. Three of the identified cytomegalovirus-associated TCR beta chains were confirmed in vitro to be specific for cytomegalovirus antigens. A later genetic analysis reported fewer N-insertions in productive TCRs among donors in an Asian-associated ancestry cluster than the approximately 700-donor mean. Strong co-occurrence of HLA alleles, especially DR and DQ, made assigning TCR associations to individual alleles difficult.

Receptor libraries were prepared by the immunoSEQ multiplex PCR assay. A mixture of 60 forward primers for TCR Vbeta segments and 13 reverse primers for TCR Jbeta segments was used in the multiplex PCR. The CDR3 region of rearranged TCR beta genes was amplified from genomic DNA with a multiplex PCR assay. The Illumina HiSeq System was used to sequence the amplified TCR beta libraries as 87-base-pair reads. The paper's processing steps were these. Across the 500 to 700 repertoires, a later analysis counted tens of millions of unique TCR beta chains, approximately 10 million of which were shared by at least two donors. Raw reads were error-corrected and collapsed into unique sequences with a nearest-neighbor algorithm that merged closely related sequences to remove PCR and sequencing errors. To assign V, D and J gene segments, CDR3 sequences were aligned to IMGT reference sequences. For a sequence to be retained, a match of at least six nucleotides to both a V gene segment and a J gene segment was required. A rearrangement was called productive if the CDR3 had no stop codons and remained in frame with V and J, and every other rearrangement was called non-productive. Following IMGT convention, CDR3 was defined as the stretch from the second conserved V-encoded cysteine up to the conserved J-encoded phenylalanine. The earlier analysis of about 590 of the donors excluded sequences that lacked an unambiguous match to a single V gene segment. An earlier analysis of 500 to 700 of the donors classified V segments as functional when productive rearrangements were above 56.7% and as segregating when the standard deviation between donors was above 5%. A statistical classification framework was built for diagnosing cytomegalovirus status from the catalog of TCR beta chain sequences. In a later analysis, V and J genes were assigned by comparing TCR nucleotide sequences against IMGT/GENE-DB human TR gene sequences. The TCRdist pipeline was used in a later analysis to assign CDR3 sequences and most-parsimonious VDJ recombination scenarios. A later analysis defined each TCR beta chain by its CDR3 amino acid sequence plus V-gene family, and excluded reads lacking a unique V-gene family. To address suspected cross-contamination and a sequencing artifact, a later analysis removed around 600 highly shared, low-generation-probability nucleotide sequences. In a later analysis, a clonal expansion index was calculated for each public chain from normalized within-repertoire ranks of inferred template counts. A later analysis computed generation probabilities with a VDJ recombination model fitted to out-of-frame rearrangements, and checked the results against IGoR. In a later analysis, TCR-TCR, TCR-HLA and TCR-CMV co-occurrence was scored with hypergeometric tests, and a repertoire-size bias correction was applied to TCR pairs. A later analysis estimated false discovery rates by permuting HLA or CMV assignments 20 times. In a later analysis, co-occurring TCRs were grouped using DBSCAN, and TCRdist sequence similarity was added for clustering within HLA-allele-positive subsets. For co-occurrence clustering, repertoires with fewer than 30,000 or more than 120,000 public chains were excluded, along with five repertoires with anomalous nucleotide sharing. TCRdb limited this immuneACCESS table to in-frame rearrangements with V and J called. A share of clones is missing; checked studies link under half to unresolved V genes, and the rest is unexplained. V and J calls plus clone size are reproduced from that table; the DNA served to infer D and trimming. The sample table shows 160,000 or so clones, and around 80% are seen once. Roughly 0.76% of the sample comes from the top ten.

Note on this clone: The clone's antigen remains unknown. No qualities accompany the bases; no much larger clone lies one base away.

In total, roughly 670 healthy bone marrow donors made up the cohort. Cohort members were all nominally healthy when sampled, although unrecorded immune exposures were likely present. The donor tested CMV seronegative and was one of the 352 seronegative cohort members. A peripheral blood sample was collected from each donor, and TCR beta sequencing was performed on peripheral blood mononuclear cells. Genomic DNA was extracted from the blood cell samples with the Qiagen DNeasy Blood Extraction Kit. Taken from cysteine to phenylalanine, the CDR3 has 15 residues. Only CDR3 DNA is held: 45 bases, read in frame from base 1. CDR1 and CDR2 are read off the germline V gene as SGHTA and FQGNSA. V loses 1 base, J loses 4 bases, and the germline ends lie 11 bases apart.

Recombination linked TRBV7-2 to TRBJ1-5, with an unclear D gene assignment. This clonotype originated in a woman between 35 and 50 years old in good health and CMV-seronegative. The sample was PBMCs. At the DNA level, the sequence is TGTGCCAGCAGCTTAGACTGGGAGTTTAATCAGCCCCAGCATTTT. Translated, this gives CASSLDWEFNQPQHF.